The 16 T cell receptor beta chains presented below share a single source sample, sequenced in a study of T cell repertoires in cytomegalovirus infection. These TCRs are of unknown antigen specificity. In TCRdb, the reads were re-called with MiXCR into one record per CDR3 protein. The sample lists 100,000 or so distinct CDR3 sequences, 25% to 35% occurring once. The sequences come from CD8+ T cells from cultured PBMCs, collected from culture after CMV antigen stimulation. The receptors here all came from a human donor in good health (CMV status not recorded). Some clones in this sample may be carry-over from other donors' samples.

This clonotype was seen a single time. The chain carries TRBV20-1 and TRBJ2-3; D gene ambiguous. Germline loops: CDR1 DFQATT, CDR2 SNEGSKA (reference sequence). Trimming removed 3 bases from V and 4 bases from J, with 11 bases in between. This CDR3 comprises 13 residues. CDR3 nucleotide sequence: TGCAGTGCTAGGCCGGGTCCTGCAGATACGCAGTATTTT. This codes for CSARPGPADTQYF.

There are many counts of this clonotype. The chain is built from TRBV7-9 and TRBJ1-2; D not certain. Trimming shortened V by 4 bases and J by 4 bases, and 19 bases separated the two germline ends. Germline V gene data show CDR1 as SEHNR and CDR2 as FQNEAQ (reference sequence). This CDR3 region has 16 residues. The CDR3 spells CASSSVEGFFFYGYTF. CDR3 in DNA: TGTGCCAGCAGCTCGGTGGAAGGGTTTTTTTTCTATGGCTACACCTTC.

The CDR3 sequence: CASSPGTGASNEQFF. CDR3 DNA sequence: TGTGCCAGCAGCCCCGGGACTGGCGCGAGCAATGAGCAGTTCTTC. The chain couples TRBV28 to TRBJ2-1, with D maybe TRBD2 (6 bases). There are 15 residues in the CDR3. Per the germline V gene, CDR1 is MDHEN and CDR2 is SYDVKM. Trimming removed 6 bases from V and 6 bases from J, with 18 bases in between.

CDR3: CASSLTMGQSRGYTF. In DNA, the CDR3 is TGTGCCAGCAGCCTAACCATGGGACAGTCGCGGGGCTACACCTTC. The gene calls are TRBV7-4 and TRBJ1-2; 7 bases fit TRBD1. The CDR3 runs to 15 residues. Trimming cost V 5 bases and J 8 bases; bases outside gene matches: 14. Germline V gene sequence: CDR1 SGHVT, CDR2 SQSDAQ. Using reference TRBV7-4 and TRBJ1-2 for the parts outside the CDR3, the full variable domain is GAGVSQSPRYKVAKRGRDVALRCDSISGHVTLYWYRQTLGQGSEVLTYSQSDAQRDKSGRPSGRFSAERPERSVSTLKIQRTEQGDSAVYLCASSLTMGQSRGYTFGSGTRLTVV.

A few counts support this clonotype. The chain is built from TRBV4-2 and TRBJ1-1, with 8 bases identical to TRBD1. This CDR3 has 15 residues. CDR1 and CDR2 (germline): LGHNA, YNFKEQ. J was trimmed by 3 bases and V by 4 bases; bases with no gene match: 7. CDR3 nucleotide sequence: TGTGCCAGCAGCCGAGAGACAGGGGCGCACACTGAAGCTTTCTTT. Its translation is CASSRETGAHTEAFF.

The chain couples TRBV2 to TRBJ2-7, with D tentatively TRBD1 (5 bases). Germline V CDR1 and CDR2: SNHLY, FYNNEI. Trimming removed 4 bases from V and 3 bases from J, with 13 bases in between. The CDR3 contains 14 residues. The CDR3 bases are TGTGCCAGCAGTGGACAGAACAGTGACTACGAGCAGTACTTC. It encodes CASSGQNSDYEQYF.

As concerns this clonotype: A read error may explain this, as a much larger clone is one base away. Lacking the conserved final phenylalanine or tryptophan, this CDR3 likely reflects a read error. The chain carries TRBV7-2 and TRBJ1-6; D gene uncertain. V lost 1 base to trimming and J lost 2 bases, with 6 bases between them. The CDR3 sequence is 15 residues long. Germline lookup yields CDR1 SGHTA and CDR2 FQGNSA. In DNA, the CDR3 is TGTGCCAGCAGCTTAGAAACGGCCTATAATTCACCCCTCCACTCT. Amino acids: CASSLETAYNSPLHS.

The sample holds a few counts of this clonotype. The chain uses TRBV13 and TRBJ2-1, with a tentative D call TRBD2 (6 bases). Trimming shortened V by 8 bases and J by 0 bases, and 11 bases separated the two germline ends. The CDR3 runs to 14 residues. Germline V gene lookup returns CDR1 PRHDT and CDR2 FYEKMQ (reference sequence). CDR3 in amino acids: CASAGWSSYNEQFF. CDR3 nucleotides: TGTGCCAGCGCGGGGTGGAGCTCCTACAATGAGCAGTTCTTC.

The chain carries TRBV27 and TRBJ2-7, with D maybe TRBD1 (6 bases). Germline V gives CDR1 MNHEY, CDR2 SMNVEV (reference sequence). The CDR3 runs to 13 residues. Trimming removed 5 bases from V and 5 bases from J, with 13 bases in between. In DNA, the CDR3 is TGTGCCAGCAGTATCACAGGGCCCAACGAGCAGTACTTC. Translating gives CASSITGPNEQYF.

This rearrangement joins TRBV24-1 to TRBJ1-5; 9 bases fit TRBD1. This CDR3 region has 15 residues. With V trimmed by 2 bases and J by 6 bases, 4 bases remained unmatched. From germline, CDR1 is KGHDR and CDR2 SFDVKD. The CDR3 here is CATSDSPGQGQPQHF. The CDR3 DNA sequence: TGTGCCACCAGTGATTCTCCGGGACAGGGTCAGCCCCAGCATTTT.

At least ten counts were recorded for this clonotype. The V and J genes are TRBV3-1 and TRBJ2-7, with 8 bases lining up with TRBD2. Trimming removed 4 bases from V and 4 bases from J; junction bases left unmatched: 6. The CDR3 length is 14 residues. The germline CDR1 and CDR2 sequences are LGHDT and YNNKEL (reference sequence). This CDR3 is CASSPPGGGYEQYF. CDR3 DNA sequence: TGTGCCAGCAGCCCACCGGGCGGGGGGTACGAGCAGTACTTC.

This chain uses TRBV4-1 with TRBJ1-4, with TRBD1 identical over 7 bases. The CDR3 runs 17 residues. V lost 4 bases, J lost 0 bases, and 8 bases stayed unmatched. Germline V CDR1 and CDR2: MGHRA, YSYEKL. This CDR3 reads CASSLLGQIATNEKLFF. Here the CDR3 DNA reads TGCGCCAGCAGCCTACTGGGACAGATTGCAACTAATGAAAAACTGTTTTTT.

This clonotype was found a few times. V and J are TRBV7-9 and TRBJ1-1, with D possibly being TRBD1 (5 bases). There are 15 residues in the CDR3. Germline V CDR1 and CDR2: SEHNR, FQNEAQ (reference sequence). Trimming took 6 bases from V and 1 from J, leaving 15 bases between them. The CDR3: CASSRAGGENTEAFF. In DNA, the CDR3 is TGTGCCAGCAGTCGGGCGGGGGGAGAGAACACTGAAGCTTTCTTT.

V is TRBV12-3 or TRBV12-4 and J is TRBJ2-1, with 9 bases that match TRBD2. CDR3 length: 15 amino acids. With V trimmed by 6 bases and J by 0 bases, 3 bases remained unmatched. CDR3 nucleotides: TGTGCCAGCAGCACAGCGGGGGGCTCCTACAATGAGCAGTTCTTC. It codes for CASSTAGGSYNEQFF.

This sequence joins TRBV28 and TRBJ1-1; D perhaps matches TRBD1 (6 bases). The V gene's germline CDR1 is MDHEN and CDR2 SYDVKM. Trimming took 5 bases from V and 3 from J, leaving 10 bases between them. This CDR3 has 13 amino acids. Here the CDR3 reads CASSPQGYTEAFF. The CDR3 DNA follows: TGTGCCAGCAGTCCCCAGGGGTACACTGAAGCTTTCTTT.

The chain links TRBV11-2 to TRBJ2-3; a possible D gene is TRBD2 (6 bases). The germline V and J ends were trimmed by 1 base and 11 bases, with 19 bases remaining between them. CDR3 size: 15 residues. The V gene's germline CDR1 is SGHAT and CDR2 FQNNGV. The CDR3 DNA is TGTGCCAGCAGCTTAGGGTTCGGGAGCGATCAGGGGCAGTATTTT. Protein: CASSLGFGSDQGQYF.